This T cell receptor beta chain comes out of a study of T cells after yellow fever vaccination. General study findings and limits: Researchers report a weaker secondary response that nonetheless peaked faster, day 5 versus 15. After the booster, roughly 96% of CD4 and around nine tenths of CD8 primary-response clones were re-detected.

This clonotype was seen at least ten times. Its matching antigen is unknown. Germline lookup yields CDR1 SGHRS and CDR2 YFSETQ. This CDR3 region has 14 residues. Trimming removed 3 bases from V and 4 bases from J, with 10 bases in between. It was through 5'RACE template switching that TCR cDNA was made, with a universal primer site and UMIs added. TCRdb analysed the 5' RACE reads with MiXCR anew, one entry per CDR3 protein. The sample has 450,000 to 600,000 distinct CDR3 sequences, roughly a sixth seen once; the top ten hold around a sixth. The V and J genes are TRBV5-1 and TRBJ2-2, with D perhaps matching TRBD2 (5 bases). The sample consisted of PBMCs, taken about 5 days after the first yellow fever vaccination. The receptor was derived from a man aged 18 to 29 who received the YFV17D yellow fever vaccine. The CDR3 sequence is CASSSGGGTGELFF. The CDR3 DNA reads as TGCGCCAGCAGCTCAGGAGGCGGCACCGGGGAGCTGTTTTTT. The complete variable domain, with remaining parts taken from reference TRBV5-1 and TRBJ2-2, reads KAGVTQTPRYLIKTRGQQVTLSCSPISGHRSVSWYQQTPGQGLQFLFEYFSETQRNKGNFPGRFSGRQFSNSRSEMNVSTLELGDSALYLCASSSGGGTGELFFGEGSRLTVL.